A single sample is the source of the 28 T cell receptor beta chains below, sequenced in a study of blood T cell repertoires in COVID-19. Clones were sequenced by immunoSEQ multiplex PCR, and TCRdb holds only the in-frame ones, with some missing. The sample yields fewer than 300,000 clones, approximately 90% seen once. Sample: peripheral blood. These receptors were taken from a woman in her twenties or thirties with COVID-19, enrolled during active disease.

The chain is built from TRBV24-1 and TRBJ2-2, with no clear D. The CDR3 covers 12 residues. The V gene's germline CDR1 is KGHDR and CDR2 SFDVKD. V lost 6 bases and J lost 4, with 5 bases in between. The CDR3 nucleotides are TGTGCCACCAGTCAGCGCACCGGGGAGCTGTTTTTT. Protein: CATSQRTGELFF.

The chain recombines TRBV7-9 with TRBJ1-4; perhaps TRBD1 as D (6 bases). The CDR3 is made up of 16 amino acids. Germline CDR1 reads SEHNR; CDR2 reads FQNEAQ (reference sequence). Trimming stripped 1 base from V and 8 bases from J, with 17 bases between. The CDR3 reads CASSLGPGHMEEKLFF. The CDR3 DNA reads as TGTGCCAGCAGCTTAGGACCGGGACACATGGAAGAAAAACTGTTTTTT.

The rearrangement uses TRBV27 and TRBJ1-1; tentatively, D is TRBD1 (5 bases). The V end lost 0 bases, the J end lost 0 bases, and 17 bases lay between the germline ends. From germline, CDR1 is MNHEY and CDR2 SMNVEV (reference sequence). The CDR3 totals 18 residues. The CDR3 bases are TGTGCCAGCAGTTTATCGTATCGGCAGCGGGGCATGAACACTGAAGCTTTCTTT. This codes for CASSLSYRQRGMNTEAFF.

The chain employs TRBV5-4 and TRBJ1-6, with TRBD1 matching over 7 bases. Germline trimming cut 4 bases from V and 7 bases from J; bases unmatched to any gene: 5. CDR1 and CDR2 (germline): SGHNT, YYREEE (reference sequence). The CDR3 contains 14 residues. This CDR3 is CASSPGTVNSPLHF. CDR3 nucleotide sequence: TGTGCCAGCAGCCCCGGGACAGTAAATTCACCCCTCCACTTT.

The chain couples TRBV7-2 to TRBJ1-1, with TRBD1 matching 9 bases. V was pared by 5 bases and J by 4 bases, with 11 bases of the junction left unmatched. This CDR3 contains 16 residues. Germline CDR1 reads SGHTA; CDR2 reads FQGNSA. The CDR3 sequence: CASSPGQGIFRTEAFF. The CDR3 nucleotides are TGTGCCAGCAGCCCCGGACAGGGGATATTCCGCACTGAAGCTTTCTTT.

The chain has TRBV5-5 and TRBJ2-1; weak D call: TRBD1 (5 bases). The CDR3 extends over 14 amino acids. With 2 bases removed from V and 4 bases from J, the gap between germline ends came to 10 bases. Germline-derived CDR1 and CDR2 are SGHKS and YYEKEE (reference sequence). CDR3 bases: TGTGCCAGCAGCTTAATCCAGGGTTACAATGAGCAGTTCTTC. It codes for CASSLIQGYNEQFF.

V and J are TRBV20-1 and TRBJ1-1, with unresolved D. CDR1 is DFQATT and CDR2 is SNEGSKA in the germline V gene (reference sequence). The CDR3 is 11 amino acids. V lost 1 base to trimming and J lost 5 bases, with 5 bases between them. The CDR3 nucleotides read TGCAGTGCTAGAGGCAGGACTGAAGCTTTCTTT. The encoded protein is CSARGRTEAFF.

The V call is TRBV2, the J call TRBJ1-1; 10 positions match TRBD1. Germline assignment: CDR1 SNHLY and CDR2 FYNNEI. This CDR3 spans 14 amino acids. V shed 5 bases, J shed 4 bases, and the junction held 4 bases outside the gene matches. The CDR3 DNA reads TGTGCCAGCAGTCCCTGGACAGGGGGCACTGAAGCTTTCTTT. The encoded protein is CASSPWTGGTEAFF.

This chain links TRBV19 with TRBJ1-5; TRBD1 matches 7 bases. The V gene's germline CDR1 is LNHDA and CDR2 SQIVND (reference sequence). V lost 6 bases, J lost 4 bases, and 9 bases stayed unmatched. The CDR3 totals 15 residues. The CDR3: CASSSAGGYNQPQHF. CDR3 DNA sequence: TGTGCCAGTAGCTCAGCAGGGGGATATAATCAGCCCCAGCATTTT.

J is TRBJ1-2 and V is TRBV10-3; a possible D gene is TRBD1 (5 bases). The CDR3 consists of 12 residues. V lost 4 bases and J 4 bases, leaving 7 bases between the germline ends. Germline V gene lookup returns CDR1 ENHRY and CDR2 SYGVKD. The DNA for the CDR3 is TGTGCCATCAGTGGACAGATCTATGGCTACACCTTC. Residues: CAISGQIYGYTF.

The gene calls are TRBV7-9 and TRBJ2-3; 13 bases fit TRBD2. Germline CDR1 reads SEHNR; CDR2 reads FQNEAQ (reference sequence). CDR3 size: 16 residues. After removal of 5 bases from V and 6 bases from J, the junction contained 8 bases not matched to a gene. The CDR3: CASSRGLAGAEDTQYF. The CDR3 bases are TGTGCCAGCAGCAGAGGACTAGCGGGAGCGGAGGATACGCAGTATTTT.

The J gene is TRBJ1-3, the V gene TRBV3-1 (or the pseudogene TRBV3-2); 7 positions agree with TRBD1. Germline V gene data show CDR1 as LGHDT and CDR2 as YNNKEL (reference sequence). The CDR3 length is 17 residues. Trimming took 0 bases from V and 0 from J; bases not matched to a gene: 5. The CDR3 loop reads CASSQDWDSFSGNTIYF. In nucleotides, the CDR3 is TGTGCCAGCAGCCAAGACTGGGACAGTTTCTCTGGAAACACCATATATTTT.

This chain uses TRBV30 with TRBJ2-3; 8 bases align to TRBD1. CDR1 and CDR2 from the germline V gene are GTSNPN and SVGIG (reference sequence). The CDR3 loop spans 14 amino acids. Unmatched junction bases numbered 4, after V lost 0 bases and J lost 5 bases. The CDR3 nucleotides are TGTGCCTGGAGTGTCGACAGGGGCAGAGATACGCAGTATTTT. Protein product: CAWSVDRGRDTQYF.

The chain uses TRBV7-8 and TRBJ2-5; TRBD2 agrees at 16 bases. This CDR3 comprises 18 residues. Germline trimming cut 3 bases from V and 4 bases from J; bases unmatched to any gene: 8. The V gene's germline CDR1 is SGHVS and CDR2 FQNEAQ. CDR3 loop: CASSFKDGTSGRGETQYF. The CDR3, as DNA: TGTGCCAGCAGCTTCAAGGACGGGACTAGCGGGAGGGGAGAGACCCAGTACTTC.

The rearrangement uses TRBV18 and TRBJ2-3; D possibly corresponds to TRBD1 (6 bases). Looked up from germline, CDR1 is KGHSH and CDR2 is LQKENI. The CDR3 is 15 residues long. Trimming cost V 4 bases and J 0 bases, with 11 bases left between them. The CDR3 spells CASSLRDISTDTQYF. In nucleotides, the CDR3 is TGTGCCAGCTCACTCCGGGACATAAGCACAGATACGCAGTATTTT.

J is TRBJ2-5 and V is TRBV7-6, with a possible D match to TRBD2 (6 bases). CDR3 length: 15 amino acids. The germline V gene has CDR1 SGHVS and CDR2 FNYEAQ. V lost 3 bases and J lost 4, with 15 bases in between. The CDR3 here is CASSFRTSAGETQYF. The CDR3 DNA reads as TGTGCCAGCAGCTTTCGGACTTCAGCGGGAGAGACCCAGTACTTC. Based on the CDR3 plus reference TRBV7-6 and TRBJ2-5, the full variable domain is GAGVSQSPRYKVTKRGQDVALRCDPISGHVSLYWYRQALGQGPEFLTYFNYEAQQDKSGLPNDRFSAERPEGSISTLTIQRTEQRDSAMYRCASSFRTSAGETQYFGPGTRLLVL.

For the CDR3, the DNA is TGTGCCAGTAGTCCCCAGGTGAGCCTTTCGGACGAGCAGTACTTC. Protein: CASSPQVSLSDEQYF. The gene calls are TRBV19 and TRBJ2-7; D is uncertain. The CDR3 length is 15 residues. V was clipped by 5 bases and J by 5 bases, with 19 bases between them. From germline, CDR1 is LNHDA and CDR2 SQIVND (reference sequence).

The rearrangement joins TRBV14 to TRBJ1-1; D remains unclear. CDR3 length equals 14 residues. CDR1 is SGHDN, CDR2 FVKESK, per germline. V lost 2 bases to trimming and J lost 1 base, with 8 bases between them. The CDR3 DNA follows: TGTGCCAGCAGCCAACCGGGTTGGAACACTGAAGCTTTCTTT. Translation: CASSQPGWNTEAFF.

In nucleotides, the CDR3 is TGTGCCAGCAGCACACAATTTGGACTAGCCGACGAGCAGTTCTTC. It codes for CASSTQFGLADEQFF. This chain joins TRBV5-4 and TRBJ2-1, with TRBD2 matching over 8 bases. CDR3 length: 15 amino acids. Germline V gene data show CDR1 as SGHNT and CDR2 as YYREEE (reference sequence). J lost 10 bases, V lost 4 bases, and 13 bases had no gene match.

The CDR3 sequence is CASSLQDTNEKLFF. The CDR3 bases are TGTGCCAGCAGTTTACAGGACACAAATGAAAAACTGTTTTTT. The chain joins TRBV28 to TRBJ1-4, with D possibly being TRBD1 (5 bases). V shed 2 bases and J shed 5 bases, with 9 bases lying between them. Germline lookup yields CDR1 MDHEN and CDR2 SYDVKM. The CDR3 contains 14 residues.

This chain connects TRBV15 to TRBJ1-5; 10 positions agree with TRBD1. The CDR3 length is 17 residues. CDR1 and CDR2 from the germline V gene are LNHNV and YYDKDF (reference sequence). V lost 2 bases and J lost 3; bases outside the gene matches: 7. The CDR3 DNA follows: TGTGCCACCAGCAGAAAGGGACAGGGGCCTCTCAATCAGCCCCAGCATTTT. It specifies CATSRKGQGPLNQPQHF.

This clone was seen only once. The chain is built from TRBV5-8 and TRBJ2-7; 14 bases fit TRBD2. Trimming removed 4 bases from V and 11 bases from J; junction bases left unmatched: 14. The CDR3 sequence is 16 residues long. Germline V gene sequence: CDR1 SGHTS, CDR2 YDEGEE. CDR3 bases: TGTGCCAGCAGCCAAGTGCCCGGGACTAGCGGGAGTTTTGAGTACTTC. Amino acid sequence: CASSQVPGTSGSFEYF.

The sample holds one count of this clone. The chain carries TRBV5-4 and TRBJ2-5, with TRBD1 matching 8 bases. Germline V CDR1 and CDR2: SGHNT, YYREEE (reference sequence). This CDR3 has 14 amino acids. V trimming: 4 bases; J trimming: 7 bases; junction bases outside the gene matches: 9. The CDR3 loop reads CASSPRSTGGTQYF. The CDR3 region has the DNA TGTGCCAGCAGCCCACGGAGTACAGGGGGGACCCAGTACTTC.

V usage is TRBV19 and J usage is TRBJ2-7; 7 bases line up with TRBD1. The germline gives CDR1 LNHDA, CDR2 SQIVND (reference sequence). J gave up 6 bases and V 3 bases, and 8 bases lay outside the gene matches. The CDR3 contains 14 residues. The CDR3 region is CASSIDRETGEQYF. The DNA for the CDR3 is TGTGCCAGTAGTATTGACAGGGAAACGGGCGAGCAGTACTTC.

V gene TRBV11-2 combines with J gene TRBJ2-2; TRBD2 aligns across 9 bases. V lost 5 bases, J lost 0 bases, and 1 base stayed unmatched. CDR1 is SGHAT and CDR2 is FQNNGV in the germline V gene. The CDR3 loop spans 15 amino acids. CDR3 loop: CASSRTSANTGELFF. DNA of the CDR3: TGTGCCAGCAGCCGGACTAGCGCGAACACCGGGGAGCTGTTTTTT.

This chain joins TRBV23-1 and TRBJ2-7, with 11 bases matching TRBD1. TRBV23-1 is annotated as an ORF whose role is uncertain. Trimming removed 3 bases from V and 1 base from J; junction bases left unmatched: 5. The CDR3 loop spans 16 amino acids. The CDR3: CASSHRDRGWSYEQYF. The CDR3 DNA is TGCGCCAGCAGTCACCGGGACAGGGGGTGGTCCTACGAGCAGTACTTC.

The V and J genes are TRBV10-3 and TRBJ1-1; D might be TRBD1 (6 bases). CDR3 length: 13 residues. Trimming stripped 4 bases from V and 10 bases from J, with 16 bases between. Germline values: CDR1 ENHRY, CDR2 SYGVKD. The CDR3 DNA follows: TGTGCCATCAGTGGTCCCGGACAGCCGGCAGCTTTCTTT. Protein: CAISGPGQPAAFF.

Only a few counts were recorded for this clone. This sequence joins TRBV6-6 and TRBJ2-7; D gene ambiguous. The CDR3 runs to 16 residues. V lost 0 bases and J lost 3, with 15 bases in between. Germline values: CDR1 MNHNY, CDR2 SVGAGI (reference sequence). Here the CDR3 reads CASSYSYGRRIYEQYF. The DNA of the CDR3 is TGTGCCAGCAGTTACTCGTATGGGCGTCGAATCTACGAGCAGTACTTC.